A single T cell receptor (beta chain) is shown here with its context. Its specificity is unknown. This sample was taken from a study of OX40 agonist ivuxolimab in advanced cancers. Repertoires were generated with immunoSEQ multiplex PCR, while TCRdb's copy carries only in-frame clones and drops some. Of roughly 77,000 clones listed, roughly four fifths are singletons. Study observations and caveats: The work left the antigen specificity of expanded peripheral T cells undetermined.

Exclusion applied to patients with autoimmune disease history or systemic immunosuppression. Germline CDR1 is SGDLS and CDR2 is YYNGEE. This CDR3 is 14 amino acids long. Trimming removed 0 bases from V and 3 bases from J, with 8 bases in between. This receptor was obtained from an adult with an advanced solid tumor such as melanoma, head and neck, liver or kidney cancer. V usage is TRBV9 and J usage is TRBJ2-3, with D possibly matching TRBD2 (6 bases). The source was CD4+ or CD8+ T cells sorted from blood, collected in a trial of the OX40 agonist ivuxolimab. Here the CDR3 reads CASSVDGGTDTQYF. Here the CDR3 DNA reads TGTGCCAGCAGCGTAGACGGAGGGACAGATACGCAGTATTTT. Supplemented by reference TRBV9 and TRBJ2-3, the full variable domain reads DSGVTQTPKHLITATGQRVTLRCSPRSGDLSVYWYQQSLDQGLQFLIQYYNGEERAKGNILERFSAQQFPDLHSELNLSSLELGDSALYFCASSVDGGTDTQYFGPGTRLTVL.